This is a list of T cell receptor beta chains from one sample in a study of blood T cell repertoires in COVID-19. Repertoires were generated with immunoSEQ multiplex PCR, while TCRdb's copy carries only in-frame clones and drops some. Of around 150,000 clones detected, over 75% appear once; the ten largest clones hold about 11%. Sequencing used peripheral blood. These receptors all come from a man in his fifties or sixties with active or convalescent COVID-19. Each CDR3 is given without its conserved first and last residue. Fields, in order: D gene, J gene, V gene, CDR3 protein. The D gene is left open where the match is weak.

d_gene: .
j_gene: TRBJ1-2
v_gene: TRBV11-2
CDR3aa: ASSSLGVLGGYT

d_gene: .
j_gene: TRBJ1-5
v_gene: TRBV12-3/TRBV12-4
CDR3aa: ATKTGNQPQH

d_gene: .
j_gene: TRBJ1-5
v_gene: TRBV19
CDR3aa: ASTPAPGQEYSNQPQH

d_gene: .
j_gene: TRBJ1-2
v_gene: TRBV5-4
CDR3aa: ASSHRTAGYT

d_gene: TRBD1
j_gene: TRBJ1-2
v_gene: TRBV29-1
CDR3aa: SVENRDRGEGYT

d_gene: TRBD1
j_gene: TRBJ2-3
v_gene: TRBV5-4
CDR3aa: ASRATGTGRIDTQY

d_gene: TRBD1
j_gene: TRBJ1-3
v_gene: TRBV13
CDR3aa: ASRLQGIRNTIY

d_gene: .
j_gene: TRBJ1-2
v_gene: TRBV5-1
CDR3aa: ASSLVWGGPYGYT

d_gene: .
j_gene: TRBJ2-5
v_gene: TRBV13
CDR3aa: ASSLGRETQY

d_gene: .
j_gene: TRBJ2-4
v_gene: TRBV5-1
CDR3aa: ASSLVGNTLAKNIQY

d_gene: .
j_gene: TRBJ1-2
v_gene: TRBV10-3
CDR3aa: AISESRGIASGYT

d_gene: .
j_gene: TRBJ1-4
v_gene: TRBV9
CDR3aa: ASTQTGAGNEKLF

d_gene: .
j_gene: TRBJ2-3
v_gene: TRBV9
CDR3aa: ASSPQGGFSTDTQY

d_gene: .
j_gene: TRBJ2-3
v_gene: TRBV11-2
CDR3aa: ASSSYGGILTDTQY

d_gene: .
j_gene: TRBJ1-1
v_gene: TRBV24-1
CDR3aa: ATSDLVQNTEAF

d_gene: TRBD2
j_gene: TRBJ2-3
v_gene: TRBV11-3
CDR3aa: ASSLGGGTTDTQY

d_gene: .
j_gene: TRBJ2-1
v_gene: TRBV12-3/TRBV12-4
CDR3aa: ASSSLSLQLF

d_gene: .
j_gene: TRBJ1-6
v_gene: TRBV5-4
CDR3aa: ASSLDLAVLH

d_gene: .
j_gene: TRBJ2-5
v_gene: TRBV19
CDR3aa: ASRRTAAETQY

d_gene: .
j_gene: TRBJ1-4
v_gene: TRBV5-1
CDR3aa: ASSLAGVNEKLF

d_gene: .
j_gene: TRBJ1-6
v_gene: TRBV7-9
CDR3aa: ASSSGVLYNSPLH

d_gene: TRBD1
j_gene: TRBJ2-3
v_gene: TRBV28
CDR3aa: ASSQPPGGTSTDTQY